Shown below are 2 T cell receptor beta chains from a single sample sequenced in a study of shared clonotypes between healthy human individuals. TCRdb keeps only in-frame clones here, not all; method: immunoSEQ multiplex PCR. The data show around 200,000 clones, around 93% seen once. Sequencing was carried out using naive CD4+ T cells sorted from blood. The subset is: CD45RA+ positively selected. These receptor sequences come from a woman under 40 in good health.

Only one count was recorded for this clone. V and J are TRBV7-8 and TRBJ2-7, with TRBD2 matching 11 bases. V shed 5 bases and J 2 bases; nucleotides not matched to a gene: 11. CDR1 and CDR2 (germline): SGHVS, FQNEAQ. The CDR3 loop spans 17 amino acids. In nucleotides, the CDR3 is TGTGCCAGCAGCCTCAACCTGGGGACTAGCGGTACCTACGAGCAGTACTTC. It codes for CASSLNLGTSGTYEQYF. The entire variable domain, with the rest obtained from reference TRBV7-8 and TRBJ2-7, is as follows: GAGVSQSPRYKVAKRGQDVALRCDPISGHVSLFWYQQALGQGPEFLTYFQNEAQLDKSGLPSDRFFAERPEGSVSTLKIQRTQQEDSAVYLCASSLNLGTSGTYEQYFGPGTRLTVT.

In nucleotides, the CDR3 is TGCGCCAGCAGACCTACAGGGGGTACTCCCTATGGCTACACCTTC. Translation: CASRPTGGTPYGYTF. The chain recombines TRBV5-1 with TRBJ1-2, with TRBD1 matching over 8 bases. Trimming took 5 bases from V and 4 from J; bases not matched to a gene: 10. The V gene's germline CDR1 is SGHRS and CDR2 YFSETQ. The CDR3 totals 15 residues.